Listed here are 17 T cell receptor beta chains from one sample, sequenced in a study of T cell changes during pregnancy in multiple sclerosis (dated by TCRdb to about 2019). Preparation of the library involved the immunoSEQ multiplex PCR assay. Imported from immuneACCESS, the table was reduced by TCRdb to in-frame sequences with V and J called. These copies leave out some clones; in studies compared against another copy, an unresolved V gene accounts for under half, and the cause of the remainder is not known. In all, the sample holds tens of thousands of clones, and more than 90% of those were seen once. 2.3% of the sample is in the top ten clones. This specimen was peripheral blood, taken in the first trimester of pregnancy. These receptors all come from a female donor with multiple sclerosis, enrolled in a pregnancy study.

The rearrangement links TRBV5-1 to TRBJ2-7; D not certain. The germline V gene has CDR1 SGHRS and CDR2 YFSETQ. Trimming took 4 bases from V and 2 from J, leaving 4 bases between them. The CDR3 runs 11 residues. Here the CDR3 DNA reads TGCGCCAGCAGCCTTCCCTACGAGCAGTACTTC. Amino acids: CASSLPYEQYF.

This clone appeared once. V usage is TRBV29-1 and J usage is TRBJ1-6, with D tentatively TRBD1 (5 bases). Between the trimmed V and J ends, which lost 6 bases and 7 bases, there was a span of 13 bases. In germline, CDR1 is SQVTM, CDR2 ANQGSEA. This CDR3 spans 13 amino acids. For the CDR3, the DNA is TGCAGCGTAAAGACAGCGACGAATTCACCCCTCCACTTT. Translating it yields CSVKTATNSPLHF.

CDR3 in amino acids: CACPGQGVYEQYF. CDR3 nucleotide sequence: TGTGCCTGCCCGGGACAGGGGGTCTACGAGCAGTACTTC. The chain couples TRBV30 to TRBJ2-7; TRBD1 agrees at 11 bases. The V segment lost 6 bases and the J segment 3 bases; nucleotides outside the gene matches: 4. This CDR3 has 13 amino acids. Germline lookup yields CDR1 GTSNPN and CDR2 SVGIG (reference sequence).

The CDR3 bases are TGTGCCAGCAGCTTAGCCGGACTAGCGGGGGGTCGGTCCTCCTACGAGCAGTACTTC. Translated, it gives CASSLAGLAGGRSSYEQYF. The chain is built from TRBV7-8 and TRBJ2-7; 14 bases align to TRBD2. The CDR3 runs 19 residues. V was clipped by 0 bases and J by 0 bases; unmatched bases: 7. CDR1 is SGHVS, CDR2 FQNEAQ, per germline. Drawing the rest from reference TRBV7-8 and TRBJ2-7, the complete variable domain is GAGVSQSPRYKVAKRGQDVALRCDPISGHVSLFWYQQALGQGPEFLTYFQNEAQLDKSGLPSDRFFAERPEGSVSTLKIQRTQQEDSAVYLCASSLAGLAGGRSSYEQYFGPGTRLTVT.

CDR3 nucleotides: TGTGCCAGCGCATTAAGGCCGGGGGTTGTCACTGAAGCTTTCTTT. Translating gives CASALRPGVVTEAFF. V usage is TRBV11-1 and J usage is TRBJ1-1; a possible D gene is TRBD1 (5 bases). CDR3 length: 15 amino acids. Trimming shortened V by 8 bases and J by 4 bases, and 20 bases separated the two germline ends. Per the germline V gene, CDR1 is SGHAT and CDR2 is FQDESV (reference sequence).

This sequence joins TRBV7-2 and TRBJ1-3; possibly TRBD1 for D (5 bases). The V end lost 7 bases, the J end lost 0 bases, and 10 bases lay between the germline ends. CDR3 length equals 14 residues. The V gene's germline CDR1 is SGHTA and CDR2 FQGNSA. Here the CDR3 reads CASNTGYSGNTIYF. CDR3 nucleotide sequence: TGTGCCAGCAACACAGGCTACTCTGGAAACACCATATATTTT.

In DNA, the CDR3 is TGTGCCAGCAGTTCCCATCGGTGGACTGAAGCTTTCTTT. Translated, it gives CASSSHRWTEAFF. The chain links TRBV6-1 to TRBJ1-1; D gene unclear. This CDR3 has 13 residues. The V end was cut by 5 bases, the J end by 5 bases, with 12 bases between. CDR1 MNHNS and CDR2 SASEGT come from the germline V gene.

The chain uses TRBV11-2 and TRBJ2-5, with TRBD2 identical over 9 bases. This CDR3 has 15 amino acids. V gave up 2 bases and J gave up 4 bases; unmatched junction bases: 5. CDR1 and CDR2 (germline): SGHAT, FQNNGV. The CDR3 sequence is CASSLFSGSRETQYF. CDR3 in DNA: TGTGCCAGCAGCTTATTTAGCGGGAGCAGAGAGACCCAGTACTTC.

The genes are TRBV10-1 and TRBJ1-2; 9 positions agree with TRBD1. The V and J ends lost 6 bases and 6 bases, in that order; junction bases with no gene match: 11. Germline V gives CDR1 WNHNN, CDR2 SYGVQD (reference sequence). The CDR3 consists of 15 residues. The CDR3 sequence is CASRDRGRFDNGYTF. In nucleotides, the CDR3 is TGCGCCAGCAGGGACAGGGGCCGCTTCGATAATGGCTACACCTTC.

The chain has TRBV5-4 and TRBJ1-1, with unresolved D. Germline CDR1 reads SGHNT; CDR2 reads YYREEE (reference sequence). Trimming left V 4 bases short and J 0 bases short, with 10 bases between. The CDR3 totals 14 residues. The CDR3 region is CASSPLPVNTEAFF. Here the CDR3 DNA reads TGTGCCAGCAGCCCTCTCCCCGTGAACACTGAAGCTTTCTTT.

The chain combines TRBV4-2 with TRBJ2-7; 9 positions agree with TRBD1. V lost 3 bases to trimming and J lost 3 bases; unmatched junction nucleotides: 3. Per the germline V gene, CDR1 is LGHNA and CDR2 is YNFKEQ. The CDR3 is 14 amino acids. The CDR3 DNA follows: TGTGCCAGCAGCCACGGACAGGGGTTCTACGAGCAGTACTTC. This translates into CASSHGQGFYEQYF.

V and J are TRBV21-1 and TRBJ1-5. TRBV21-1 is annotated as a pseudogene. The CDR3 contains 19 residues. DNA for the CDR3: TGTGCCAGCAGCCGGGGGTCCAGAGGCACCTCTTATAGCAATCAGCCCCAGCATTTT. As protein: CASSRGSRGTSYSNQPQHF.

The chain combines TRBV18 with TRBJ2-5, with D perhaps TRBD2 (6 bases). Trimming removed 3 bases from V and 2 bases from J, with 13 bases in between. This CDR3 contains 15 residues. CDR1 and CDR2 from the germline V gene are KGHSH and LQKENI. The CDR3 region has the DNA TGTGCCAGCTCACCGCGACCGGGAGAGCAAGAGACCCAGTACTTC. It translates to CASSPRPGEQETQYF.

The chain employs TRBV29-1 and TRBJ2-7, with TRBD1 matching 9 bases. The V and J ends lost 4 bases and 2 bases, in that order; junction bases with no gene match: 3. The germline gives CDR1 SQVTM, CDR2 ANQGSEA. The length of the CDR3 is 13 residues. The CDR3 protein is CSVGGQGTYEQYF. In DNA, the CDR3 is TGCAGCGTTGGGGGACAGGGTACCTACGAGCAGTACTTC.

Here the CDR3 DNA reads TGTGCCAGCAGTTTTGTGGCTAGCGGGACTGCTGAGCAGTTCTTC. Protein: CASSFVASGTAEQFF. The chain joins TRBV27 to TRBJ2-1, with 9 bases lining up with TRBD2. CDR1 and CDR2 from the germline V gene are MNHEY and SMNVEV (reference sequence). J lost 9 bases, V lost 3 bases, and 9 bases had no gene match. This CDR3 comprises 15 residues.

The rearrangement joins TRBV25-1 to TRBJ1-1; possible D gene TRBD1, 5 bases. The ends were cut back, 4 bases at V and 0 bases at J, with 15 bases in the middle. Germline V lookup: CDR1 MGHDK, CDR2 SYGVNS. The CDR3 is 16 residues long. Written as DNA, the CDR3 is TGTGCCAGCAGTGGGCAGGGAACTTTTATGAACACTGAAGCTTTCTTT. It translates to CASSGQGTFMNTEAFF.

The gene calls are TRBV14 and TRBJ2-7, with TRBD2 matching 7 bases. J lost 2 bases, V lost 3 bases, and 13 bases had no gene match. This CDR3 is built from 17 residues. CDR1 and CDR2 (germline): SGHDN, FVKESK. The CDR3: CASSQDLGSGLAYEQYF. The CDR3, as DNA: TGTGCCAGCAGCCAGGATCTAGGGAGCGGACTAGCCTACGAGCAGTACTTC.